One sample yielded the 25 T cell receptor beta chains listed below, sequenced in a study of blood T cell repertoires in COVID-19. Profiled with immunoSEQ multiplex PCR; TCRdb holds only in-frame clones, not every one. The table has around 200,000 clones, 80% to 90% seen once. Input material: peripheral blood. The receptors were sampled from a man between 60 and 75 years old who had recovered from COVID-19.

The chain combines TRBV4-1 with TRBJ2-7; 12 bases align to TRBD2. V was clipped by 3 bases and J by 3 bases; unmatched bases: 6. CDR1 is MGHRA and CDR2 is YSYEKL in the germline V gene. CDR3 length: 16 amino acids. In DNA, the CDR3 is TGCGCCAGCAGCCAGCCCACTAGCGGGAGGTACTACGAGCAGTACTTC. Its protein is CASSQPTSGRYYEQYF.

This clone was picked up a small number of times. CDR3 DNA: TGCGCCAGCAGTATCTACGGTTCCGACACAGATACGCAGTATTTT. This gives the protein CASSIYGSDTDTQYF. The J gene is TRBJ2-3, the V gene TRBV5-1; no clear D. Trimming removed 5 bases from V and 2 bases from J, with 15 bases in between. The CDR3 sequence is 15 residues long. CDR1 is SGHRS and CDR2 is YFSETQ in the germline V gene.

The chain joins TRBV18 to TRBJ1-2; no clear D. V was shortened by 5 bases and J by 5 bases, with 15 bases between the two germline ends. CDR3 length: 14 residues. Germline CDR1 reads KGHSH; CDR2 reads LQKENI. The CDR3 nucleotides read TGTGCCAGCTCAAGCCCATCTGCCCCGTATGGCTACACCTTC. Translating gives CASSSPSAPYGYTF.

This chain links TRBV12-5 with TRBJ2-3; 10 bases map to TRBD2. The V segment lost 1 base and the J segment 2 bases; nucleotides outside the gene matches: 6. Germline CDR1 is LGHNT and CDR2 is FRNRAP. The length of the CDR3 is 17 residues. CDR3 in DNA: TGTGCTAGTGGTTTGGCAGCGGGGGGGCGAATCACAGATACGCAGTATTTT. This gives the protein CASGLAAGGRITDTQYF.

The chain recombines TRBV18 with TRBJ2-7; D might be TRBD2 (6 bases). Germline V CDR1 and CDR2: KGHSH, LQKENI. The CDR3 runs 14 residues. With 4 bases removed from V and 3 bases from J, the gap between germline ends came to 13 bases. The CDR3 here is CASSQGSGIYEQYF. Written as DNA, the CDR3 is TGTGCCAGCTCACAAGGTAGCGGAATCTACGAGCAGTACTTC.

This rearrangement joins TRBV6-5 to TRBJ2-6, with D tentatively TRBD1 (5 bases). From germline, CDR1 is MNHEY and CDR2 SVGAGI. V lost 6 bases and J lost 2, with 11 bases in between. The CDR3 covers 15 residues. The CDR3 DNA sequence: TGTGCCAGCAGACTGCAGGGTGCTGGGGCCAACGTCCTGACTTTC. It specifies CASRLQGAGANVLTF.

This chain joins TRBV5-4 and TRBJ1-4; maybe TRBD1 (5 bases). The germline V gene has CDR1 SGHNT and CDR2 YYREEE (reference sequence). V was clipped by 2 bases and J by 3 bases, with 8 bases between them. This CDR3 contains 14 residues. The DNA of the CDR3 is TGTGCCAGCAGCTTCGGAGGGGCTAATGAAAAACTGTTTTTT. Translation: CASSFGGANEKLFF.

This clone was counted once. CDR3 DNA sequence: TGTGCCAGCAGCTTGGCAACGGGTACTGAAGCTTTCTTT. Its protein is CASSLATGTEAFF. The chain carries TRBV5-6 and TRBJ1-1; D not resolved. The V and J ends lost 0 bases and 5 bases respectively, with 8 bases between them. CDR1 is SGHDT, CDR2 YYEEEE, per germline. This CDR3 contains 13 residues.

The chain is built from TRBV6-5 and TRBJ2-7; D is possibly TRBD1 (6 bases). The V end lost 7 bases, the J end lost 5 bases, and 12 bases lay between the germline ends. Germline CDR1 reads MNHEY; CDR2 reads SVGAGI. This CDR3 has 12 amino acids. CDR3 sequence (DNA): TGTGCCAGCAAGGGAAGGGGGAACGAGCAGTACTTC. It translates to CASKGRGNEQYF.

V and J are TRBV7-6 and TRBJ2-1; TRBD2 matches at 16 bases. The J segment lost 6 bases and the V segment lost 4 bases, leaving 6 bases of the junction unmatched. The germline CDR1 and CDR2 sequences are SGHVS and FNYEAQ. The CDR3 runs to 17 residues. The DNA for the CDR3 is TGTGCCAGCAGCTCCGGGACTAGCGGGAGGGCCATCAATGAGCAGTTCTTC. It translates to CASSSGTSGRAINEQFF.

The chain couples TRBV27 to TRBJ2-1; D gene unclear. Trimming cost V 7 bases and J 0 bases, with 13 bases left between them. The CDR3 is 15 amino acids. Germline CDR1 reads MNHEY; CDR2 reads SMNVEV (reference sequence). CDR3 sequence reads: CASNSGGTSYNEQFF. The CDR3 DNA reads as TGTGCCAGCAATTCTGGCGGAACCTCCTACAATGAGCAGTTCTTC.

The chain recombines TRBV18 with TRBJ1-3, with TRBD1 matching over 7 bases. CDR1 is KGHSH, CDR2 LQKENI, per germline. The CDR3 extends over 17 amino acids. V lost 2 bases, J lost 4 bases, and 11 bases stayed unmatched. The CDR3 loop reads CASSPVITGATGNTIYF. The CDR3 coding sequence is TGTGCCAGCTCACCAGTAATTACAGGGGCAACAGGAAACACCATATATTTT. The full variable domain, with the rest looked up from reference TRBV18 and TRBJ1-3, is NAGVMQNPRHLVRRRGQEARLRCSPMKGHSHVYWYRQLPEEGLKFMVYLQKENIIDESGMPKERFSAEFPKEGPSILRIQQVVRGDSAAYFCASSPVITGATGNTIYFGEGSWLTVV.

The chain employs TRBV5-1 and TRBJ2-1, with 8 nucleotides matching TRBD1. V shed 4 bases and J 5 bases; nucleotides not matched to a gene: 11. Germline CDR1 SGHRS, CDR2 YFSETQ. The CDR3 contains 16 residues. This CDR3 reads CASSVGGQGFDNEQFF. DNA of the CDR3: TGCGCCAGCAGCGTTGGAGGACAGGGTTTTGACAATGAGCAGTTCTTC.

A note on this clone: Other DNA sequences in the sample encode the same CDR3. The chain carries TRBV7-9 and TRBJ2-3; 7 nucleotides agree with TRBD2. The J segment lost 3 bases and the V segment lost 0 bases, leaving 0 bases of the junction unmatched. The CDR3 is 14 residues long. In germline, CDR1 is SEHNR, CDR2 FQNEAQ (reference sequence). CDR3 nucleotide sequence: TGTGCCAGCAGCTTAGCGGGAGGGACAGATACGCAGTATTTT. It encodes CASSLAGGTDTQYF.

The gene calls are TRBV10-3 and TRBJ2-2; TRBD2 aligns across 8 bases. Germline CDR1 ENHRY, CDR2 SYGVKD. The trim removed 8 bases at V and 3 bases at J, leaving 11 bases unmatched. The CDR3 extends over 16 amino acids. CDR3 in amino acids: CAIGLALSVDTGELFF. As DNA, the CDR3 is TGTGCCATCGGACTAGCCCTCTCGGTTGACACCGGGGAGCTGTTTTTT.

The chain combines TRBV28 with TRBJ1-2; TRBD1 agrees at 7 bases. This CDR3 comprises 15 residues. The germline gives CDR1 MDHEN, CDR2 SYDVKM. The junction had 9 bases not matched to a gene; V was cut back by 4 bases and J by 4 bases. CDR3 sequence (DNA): TGTGCCAGCAGTTCCGGGACAGCTAATACCTATGGCTACACCTTC. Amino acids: CASSSGTANTYGYTF.

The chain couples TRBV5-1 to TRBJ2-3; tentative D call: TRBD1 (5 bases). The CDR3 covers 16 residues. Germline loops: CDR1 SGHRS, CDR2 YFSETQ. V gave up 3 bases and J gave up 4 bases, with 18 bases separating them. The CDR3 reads CASSSVQAGNADTQYF. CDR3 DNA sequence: TGCGCCAGCAGCTCGGTACAGGCTGGGAACGCAGATACGCAGTATTTT.

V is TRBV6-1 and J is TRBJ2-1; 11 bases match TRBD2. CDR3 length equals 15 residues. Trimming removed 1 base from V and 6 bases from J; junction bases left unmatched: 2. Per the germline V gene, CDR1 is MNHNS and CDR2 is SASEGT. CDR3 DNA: TGTGCCAGCAGTGAAGTAGCGGGGGGGGTCAATGAGCAGTTCTTC. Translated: CASSEVAGGVNEQFF.

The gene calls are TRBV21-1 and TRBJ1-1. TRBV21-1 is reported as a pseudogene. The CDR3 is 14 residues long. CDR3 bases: TGTGCCAGCGTTGAGGCGGGGCTCAACACTGAAGCTTTCTTT. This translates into CASVEAGLNTEAFF.

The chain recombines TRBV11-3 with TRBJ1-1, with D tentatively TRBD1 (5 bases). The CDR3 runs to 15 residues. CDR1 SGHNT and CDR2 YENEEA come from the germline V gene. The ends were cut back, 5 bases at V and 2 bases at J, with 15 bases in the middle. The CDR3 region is CASSRPWGGNTEAFF. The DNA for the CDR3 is TGTGCCAGCAGCCGACCTTGGGGCGGAAACACTGAAGCTTTCTTT.

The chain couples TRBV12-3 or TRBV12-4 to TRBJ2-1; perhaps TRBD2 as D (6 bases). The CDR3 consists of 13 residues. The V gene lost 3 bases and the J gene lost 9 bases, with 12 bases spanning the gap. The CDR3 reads CASSFGGFGEQFF. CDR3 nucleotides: TGTGCCAGCAGTTTTGGAGGGTTCGGTGAGCAGTTCTTC.

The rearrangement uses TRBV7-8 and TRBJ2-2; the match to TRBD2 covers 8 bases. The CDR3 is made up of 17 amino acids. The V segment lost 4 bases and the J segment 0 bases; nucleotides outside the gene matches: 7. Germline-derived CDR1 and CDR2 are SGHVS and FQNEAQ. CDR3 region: CASSSRGGNANTGELFF. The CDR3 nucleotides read TGTGCCAGCAGCTCCCGGGGGGGGAACGCGAACACCGGGGAGCTGTTTTTT.

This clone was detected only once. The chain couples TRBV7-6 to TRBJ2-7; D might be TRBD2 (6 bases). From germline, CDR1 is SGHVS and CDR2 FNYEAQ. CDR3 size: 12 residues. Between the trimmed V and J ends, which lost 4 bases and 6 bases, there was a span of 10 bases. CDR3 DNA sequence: TGTGCCAGCAGCTCCCGGGACTTCGAGCAGTACTTC. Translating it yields CASSSRDFEQYF.

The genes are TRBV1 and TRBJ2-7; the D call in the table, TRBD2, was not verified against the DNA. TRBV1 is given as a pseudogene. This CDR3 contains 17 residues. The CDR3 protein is CTSSQERGRGMSYEQYF. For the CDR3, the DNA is TGCACCAGCAGCCAAGAGCGGGGCCGGGGTATGTCCTACGAGCAGTACTTC.

Here the CDR3 reads CASSLALGGRGGYTF. CDR3 in DNA: TGTGCCAGCAGCTTAGCGCTCGGGGGGCGCGGTGGCTACACCTTC. This chain joins TRBV7-9 and TRBJ1-2; D is perhaps TRBD1 (6 bases). The CDR3 loop spans 15 amino acids. Trimming removed 0 bases at V and 7 bases at J, with 15 bases between. The germline V gene encodes CDR1 SEHNR and CDR2 FQNEAQ (reference sequence).